Each of the 4 T cell receptor beta chains below was sequenced from the same sample in a study of blood T cell repertoires in COVID-19. Data came from immunoSEQ multiplex PCR; TCRdb stores just in-frame clones and leaves some out. Of around 260,000 clones in the sample, roughly nine tenths were seen once. Sequencing was done on a sample of peripheral blood. These receptors came from a man between 18 and 29 years old with active or convalescent COVID-19.

This clone was observed once. V and J are TRBV6-5 and TRBJ1-2; tentatively, D is TRBD1 (6 bases). CDR1 MNHEY and CDR2 SVGAGI come from the germline V gene. This CDR3 spans 13 amino acids. Trimming shortened V by 6 bases and J by 4 bases, and 12 bases separated the two germline ends. CDR3 sequence: CASRTGLFYGYTF. The CDR3 DNA follows: TGTGCCAGCAGGACAGGTCTCTTCTATGGCTACACCTTC.

The chain is built from TRBV7-2 and TRBJ2-3; TRBD2 matches at 8 bases. There are 13 residues in the CDR3. CDR1 SGHTA and CDR2 FQGNSA come from the germline V gene. The junction had 6 bases not matched to a gene; V was cut back by 5 bases and J by 8 bases. The CDR3 region has the DNA TGTGCCAGCAGCCAAGGTAGCGGGGTTACGCAGTATTTT. It codes for CASSQGSGVTQYF.

The CDR3 nucleotides are TGCGCCAGCAGCTTTGAGGGTTCCTCTGGAAACACCATATATTTT. Amino acid sequence: CASSFEGSSGNTIYF. The rearrangement joins TRBV5-1 to TRBJ1-3; no clear D. Trimming took off 2 bases at V and 0 bases at J, with 9 bases between the two ends. This CDR3 comprises 15 residues. CDR1 SGHRS and CDR2 YFSETQ come from the germline V gene.

The chain employs TRBV28 and TRBJ1-6; 7 nucleotides line up with TRBD1. CDR1 MDHEN and CDR2 SYDVKM come from the germline V gene. This CDR3 has 14 residues. After removal of 8 bases from V and 8 bases from J, the junction contained 9 bases not matched to a gene. CDR3: CASSPGQRYSPLHF. In DNA, the CDR3 is TGTGCCAGCTCACCGGGACAGCGATATTCACCCCTCCACTTT.